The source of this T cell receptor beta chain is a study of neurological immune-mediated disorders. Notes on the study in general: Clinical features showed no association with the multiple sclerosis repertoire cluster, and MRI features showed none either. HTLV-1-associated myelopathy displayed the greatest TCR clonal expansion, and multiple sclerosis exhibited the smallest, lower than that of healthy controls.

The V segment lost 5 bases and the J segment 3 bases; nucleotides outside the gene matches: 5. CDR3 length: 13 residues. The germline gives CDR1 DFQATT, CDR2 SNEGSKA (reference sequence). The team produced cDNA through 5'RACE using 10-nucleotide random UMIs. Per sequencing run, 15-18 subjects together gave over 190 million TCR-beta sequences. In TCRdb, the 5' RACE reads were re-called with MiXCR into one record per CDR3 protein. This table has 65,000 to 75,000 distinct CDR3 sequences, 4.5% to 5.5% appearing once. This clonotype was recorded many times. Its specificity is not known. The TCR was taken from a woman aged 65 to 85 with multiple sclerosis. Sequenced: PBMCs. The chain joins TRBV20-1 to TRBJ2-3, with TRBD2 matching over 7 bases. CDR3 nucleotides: TGCAGTGCTGTTGCAGCGGGAACAGATACGCAGTATTTT. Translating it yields CSAVAAGTDTQYF.